The next 20 T cell receptor beta chains were all read from a single sample in a study of cytomegalovirus exposure and HLA in healthy donors. Amplification used 60 Vbeta primers and 13 Jbeta primers. Clones were sequenced by immunoSEQ multiplex PCR, and TCRdb holds only the in-frame ones, with some missing. This table has around 200,000 clones, 65% to 80% appearing once. The source material was PBMCs. These receptors all stem from a girl between 2 and 10 years old in good health and CMV-seronegative.

The chain carries TRBV27 and TRBJ2-2; D is uncertain. The CDR3 extends over 13 amino acids. Trimming pared 4 bases from V and 0 bases from J, leaving 3 bases between. Germline values: CDR1 MNHEY, CDR2 SMNVEV (reference sequence). The CDR3 DNA sequence: TGTGCCAGCAGTTCTGCGAACACCGGGGAGCTGTTTTTT. Amino acids: CASSSANTGELFF.

The V call is TRBV6-5, the J call TRBJ2-7, with TRBD2 matching over 7 bases. J gave up 3 bases and V 10 bases, and 15 bases lay outside the gene matches. Germline-derived CDR1 and CDR2 are MNHEY and SVGAGI. The length of the CDR3 is 15 residues. CDR3 bases: TGTGCCACCGCAGAACCCGGGACTAAAGTCTACGAGCAGTACTTC. It specifies CATAEPGTKVYEQYF.

The chain couples TRBV6-1 to TRBJ1-2; no clear D. V gave up 4 bases and J gave up 0 bases, with 15 bases separating them. The germline V gene encodes CDR1 MNHNS and CDR2 SASEGT. The CDR3 spans 16 residues. DNA for the CDR3: TGTGCCAGCAGTGCCGGGAACTTCCGAGCTAACTATGGCTACACCTTC. It specifies CASSAGNFRANYGYTF.

The chain couples TRBV23-1 to TRBJ1-5; 8 nucleotides agree with TRBD1. TRBV23-1 is treated as an ORF (open reading frame) with a function not yet certain. This CDR3 region has 14 residues. The junction had 2 bases not matched to a gene; V was cut back by 7 bases and J by 0 bases. The DNA for the CDR3 is TGCGCCAGCAAGACAGGGGATAGCAATCAGCCCCAGCATTTT. It is translated as CASKTGDSNQPQHF.

The count of this clone is one. The rearrangement links TRBV6-6 to TRBJ2-7, with TRBD1 identical over 7 bases. This CDR3 has 12 amino acids. Looked up from germline, CDR1 is MNHNY and CDR2 is SVGAGI (reference sequence). Germline trimming cut 5 bases from V and 6 bases from J; bases unmatched to any gene: 4. The CDR3 here is CASSQQGIEQYF. The DNA for the CDR3 is TGTGCCAGCAGTCAACAGGGGATCGAGCAGTACTTC.

The chain joins TRBV6-6 to TRBJ2-7, with D possibly being TRBD1 (5 bases). This CDR3 has 14 amino acids. V lost 4 bases and J 4 bases, leaving 14 bases between the germline ends. Germline V gene sequence: CDR1 MNHNY, CDR2 SVGAGI (reference sequence). For the CDR3, the DNA is TGTGCCAGCAGTTCAGGGAATATGTTGTACGAGCAGTACTTC. It specifies CASSSGNMLYEQYF.

CDR3 in DNA: TGTGCCAGCATCGACCCGGGGGGCTACACCTTC. This gives the protein CASIDPGGYTF. V is TRBV7-9 and J is TRBJ1-2; D is unresolved. V lost 7 bases to trimming and J lost 8 bases, with 11 bases between them. CDR1 is SEHNR and CDR2 is FQNEAQ in the germline V gene (reference sequence). CDR3 length: 11 residues.

The chain has TRBV4-1 and TRBJ1-6, with TRBD1 identical over 10 bases. Per the germline V gene, CDR1 is MGHRA and CDR2 is YSYEKL. The CDR3 sequence is 17 residues long. V dropped 1 base and J dropped 12; count of bases not matched to a gene: 12. The CDR3 spells CASSQGLRGQGPKPLHF. DNA for the CDR3: TGCGCCAGCAGCCAAGGTCTGAGGGGACAGGGGCCGAAACCCCTCCACTTT.

The V gene is TRBV5-4, the J gene TRBJ2-7; 9 bases agree with TRBD1. Germline V gene data show CDR1 as SGHNT and CDR2 as YYREEE (reference sequence). CDR3 length equals 15 residues. Unmatched junction bases numbered 7, after V lost 4 bases and J lost 2 bases. Here the CDR3 reads CASSTGQGLAYEQYF. The CDR3 coding sequence is TGTGCCAGCAGCACAGGACAGGGGCTCGCCTACGAGCAGTACTTC.

J is TRBJ2-1 and V is TRBV9; 7 bases match TRBD2. Germline V gene data show CDR1 as SGDLS and CDR2 as YYNGEE. The CDR3 loop spans 15 amino acids. V was pared by 6 bases and J by 9 bases, with 15 bases of the junction left unmatched. The CDR3 reads CASNARQASGSEQFF. The CDR3 DNA is TGTGCCAGCAACGCACGCCAGGCTAGCGGAAGTGAGCAGTTCTTC.

The rearrangement uses TRBV5-1 and TRBJ2-5; 8 nucleotides align to TRBD1. The CDR3 totals 15 residues. From germline, CDR1 is SGHRS and CDR2 YFSETQ. Trimming at V came to 2 bases and at J to 2 bases, leaving 5 bases not matched to a gene. This CDR3 is CASSFHRGTQETQYF. DNA of the CDR3: TGCGCCAGCAGCTTCCACAGGGGGACTCAAGAGACCCAGTACTTC.

This chain connects TRBV6-6 to TRBJ1-4; weak D call: TRBD1 (6 bases). In germline, CDR1 is MNHNY, CDR2 SVGAGI (reference sequence). Trimming pared 4 bases from V and 11 bases from J, leaving 17 bases between. This CDR3 has 14 amino acids. Here the CDR3 reads CASSSGDTQTKLFF. The CDR3 coding sequence is TGTGCCAGCAGTTCCGGGGACACGCAGACCAAACTGTTTTTT.

This clone was counted once. The V call is TRBV6-1, the J call TRBJ1-1, with 10 bases aligning to TRBD1. The junction had 10 bases not matched to a gene; V was cut back by 4 bases and J by 5 bases. Germline-derived CDR1 and CDR2 are MNHNS and SASEGT. The CDR3 loop spans 16 amino acids. The CDR3 region has the DNA TGTGCCAGCAGTGGTCCCGGGACAGGGGAGTGGACTGAAGCTTTCTTT. Its translation is CASSGPGTGEWTEAFF.

The rearrangement links TRBV6-1 to TRBJ1-2, with 10 bases fitting TRBD1. The J segment lost 3 bases and the V segment lost 4 bases, leaving 11 bases of the junction unmatched. The CDR3 contains 17 residues. Germline V gene lookup returns CDR1 MNHNS and CDR2 SASEGT. The CDR3 protein is CASSGRTGGNLYYGYTF. In DNA, the CDR3 is TGTGCCAGCAGTGGCCGGACAGGGGGTAACCTGTACTATGGCTACACCTTC.

This chain uses TRBV7-8 with TRBJ1-1; D is perhaps TRBD1 (5 bases). The CDR3 is 14 residues long. Trimming stripped 7 bases from V and 9 bases from J, with 21 bases between. Germline CDR1 SGHVS, CDR2 FQNEAQ. In DNA, the CDR3 is TGTGCCAGCACCCGATTAGGGGTTTTAGTCCAAGCTTTCTTT. Amino acids: CASTRLGVLVQAFF.

This clone was recorded a few times. This chain uses TRBV6-1 with TRBJ2-1, with 9 positions matching TRBD1. V gave up 11 bases and J gave up 9 bases; unmatched junction bases: 11. Germline lookup yields CDR1 MNHNS and CDR2 SASEGT. This CDR3 has 13 residues. The CDR3 bases are TGTGCCGGCGAGAGGGACAGGGCTACTGAGCAGTTCTTC. Protein: CAGERDRATEQFF.

The sample holds one count of this clone. V gene TRBV4-1 combines with J gene TRBJ2-1; unclear D gene. The CDR3 spans 15 residues. The V and J ends lost 0 bases and 10 bases respectively, with 16 bases between them. The V gene's germline CDR1 is MGHRA and CDR2 YSYEKL. In DNA form, the CDR3 reads TGCGCCAGCAGCCAAGACGAACGTCGGTTCTCGGAGCAGTTCTTC. Amino acids: CASSQDERRFSEQFF.

This sequence joins TRBV30 and TRBJ1-1; D is unresolved. V dropped 0 bases and J dropped 5 bases, with 16 bases sitting between them. Germline V gene data show CDR1 as GTSNPN and CDR2 as SVGIG (reference sequence). The CDR3 runs to 15 residues. CDR3 DNA: TGTGCCTGGAGTGTTAAGGAGCCCGGGGAGACTGAAGCTTTCTTT. It is translated as CAWSVKEPGETEAFF. The full variable domain, with the rest looked up from reference TRBV30 and TRBJ1-1, is SQTIHQWPATLVQPVGSPLSLECTVEGTSNPNLYWYRQAAGRGLQLLFYSVGIGQISSEVPQNLSASRPQDRQFILSSKKLLLSDSGFYLCAWSVKEPGETEAFFGQGTRLTVV.

The rearrangement uses TRBV2 and TRBJ2-5, with D possibly TRBD2 on 6 matching bases. The germline V gene encodes CDR1 SNHLY and CDR2 FYNNEI. The CDR3 spans 13 residues. CDR3 in DNA: TGTCTTCAACGCGGGGAGAACCAAGAGACCCAGTACTTC. Translating gives CLQRGENQETQYF. Full variable domain (outside the CDR3, taken from reference TRBV2 and TRBJ2-5): EPEVTQTPSHQVTQMGQEVILRCVPISNHLYFYWYRQILGQKVEFLVSFYNNEISEKSEIFDDQFSVERPDGSNFTLKIRSTKLEDSAMYFCLQRGENQETQYFGPGTRLLVL.

The sample holds one count of this clone. For the CDR3, the DNA is TGTGCCAGCAGCTTGGGTATACCGAGCTCCTACAATGAGCAGTTCTTC. As protein: CASSLGIPSSYNEQFF. This chain uses TRBV5-6 with TRBJ2-1; D is unclear. V dropped 0 bases and J dropped 0 bases, with 10 bases sitting between them. The CDR3 consists of 16 residues. Germline V gives CDR1 SGHDT, CDR2 YYEEEE.